Given below is one T cell receptor beta chain in context. Sequenced by immunoSEQ multiplex PCR; TCRdb stores in-frame clones only, minus some. The sample yields 30,000 to 35,000 clones, nearly 90% seen once. The sample belongs to a study of blood T cell repertoires in COVID-19. On the study more broadly: Material from acute and convalescent COVID-19 was sourced from the United States, Italy and Spain. The cDNA or gDNA used as material had been derived from T cells, B-cell-depleted T cells, or PBMCs.

Germline values: CDR1 SGHRS, CDR2 YFSETQ. Trimming removed 2 bases from V and 8 bases from J, with 13 bases in between. The CDR3 sequence is 13 residues long. Sequencing was performed on peripheral blood. This chain uses TRBV5-1 with TRBJ1-2; maybe TRBD1 (5 bases). The receptor comes from an elderly man with acute or convalescent COVID-19. This chain's CDR3 is CASSFPQGVGYTF. CDR3 nucleotides: TGCGCCAGCAGCTTTCCCCAGGGCGTGGGCTACACCTTC.